These T cell receptor beta chains were read from a single sample in a study of blood T cell repertoires in COVID-19. The assay was immunoSEQ multiplex PCR, and TCRdb's table has in-frame clones only and misses some. This table holds approximately 150,000 clones, around 90% found once. The sample was peripheral blood. All receptors derive from a man between 18 and 35 years old with COVID-19, enrolled during active disease. Each CDR3 is given with its conserved first and last residue. The D gene is left open where the match is weak. Clone sizes are given selectively: once, few, many, or a class where the clone is expanded.

d_gene	v_gene	abundance	j_gene	CDR3nt	CDR3aa
TRBD2	TRBV2	-	TRBJ2-3	TGTGCCAGCAGTGTCGGCGGGAGCGGTGAGACAGATACGCAGTATTTT	CASSVGGSGETDTQYF
TRBD1	TRBV30	once	TRBJ1-5	TGTGCCTGGCAGGGGGATATGACCCAGCCCCAGCATTTT	CAWQGDMTQPQHF
-	TRBV1	-	TRBJ1-5	TGCACCAGCAGCCAAGATCTTGCCCGACAGGGGAGTCAGCCCCAGCATTTT	CTSSQDLARQGSQPQHF
TRBD2	TRBV11-3	-	TRBJ2-1	TGTGCCAGCAGCCCCAGACTAGCGGGAGTTCATGAGCAGTTCTTC	CASSPRLAGVHEQFF
-	TRBV7-9	-	TRBJ2-3	TGTGCCAGCAGCGCTATTTCGCCAGATACGCAGTATTTT	CASSAISPDTQYF
-	TRBV12-3/TRBV12-4	once	TRBJ1-1	TGTGCCAGCAGTTCATTTCGGGACAAGGAAGCTTTCTTT	CASSSFRDKEAFF
TRBD1	TRBV7-8	-	TRBJ1-1	TGTGCCAGCAGCGTCAGACAGGGACTGTGGACTGAAGCTTTCTTT	CASSVRQGLWTEAFF
TRBD1	TRBV5-1	once	TRBJ2-7	TGCGCCAGCAGCTTGAAGGGACAGGGCACAACCTACGAGCAGTACTTC	CASSLKGQGTTYEQYF
-	TRBV11-2	-	TRBJ2-5	TGTGCCAGCAGCTTGAACAGTCAAGAGACCCAGTACTTC	CASSLNSQETQYF
-	TRBV15	-	TRBJ2-7	TGTGCCACCAGCCCCCGACTGAACTCCTACGAGCAGTACTTC	CATSPRLNSYEQYF
-	TRBV20-1	-	TRBJ2-7	TGCAGTGCTAGAGAGGGGCCCGAGCAGTACTTC	CSAREGPEQYF
-	TRBV3-1/TRBV3-2	once	TRBJ2-5	TGTGCCAGCAGCCAAGATTTCGGGGTTGAGACCCAGTACTTC	CASSQDFGVETQYF
TRBD1	TRBV19	-	TRBJ2-1	TGTGCCAGTAGTCGGGACAGGGGTAGTGAGCAGTTCTTC	CASSRDRGSEQFF
-	TRBV5-5	-	TRBJ1-5	TGTGCCAGCAGCTTGCAGGGCCGACAGCCCTTTGAGCCCCAGCATTTT	CASSLQGRQPFEPQHF
TRBD1	TRBV27	-	TRBJ2-6	TGTGCCAGCAGTTTTAAGTCCAGGGGGCTAGGGGCCAACGTCCTGACTTTC	CASSFKSRGLGANVLTF
TRBD2	TRBV18	-	TRBJ2-1	TGTGCCAGCTCTCGGGGACTAGCGGACAAGTACAATGAGCAGTTCTTC	CASSRGLADKYNEQFF
-	TRBV7-2	few	TRBJ2-7	TGTGCCAGCAGCTTACGCCCAGGGGAAAGATACGAGCAGTACTTC	CASSLRPGERYEQYF
-	TRBV9	-	TRBJ1-3	TGTGCCAGCAGGGTCAGCCAGACGGGAACCATATATTTT	CASRVSQTGTIYF
-	TRBV18	-	TRBJ1-1	TGTGCCAGCCGAAGTTACTTGAACACTGAAGCTTTCTTT	CASRSYLNTEAFF
TRBD1	TRBV18	-	TRBJ1-1	TGTGCCAGCTCCCCAGGGGGGGGCGCGAACACTGAAGCTTTCTTT	CASSPGGGANTEAFF
TRBD1	TRBV7-2	-	TRBJ1-5	TGTGCCAGCAGCTCAGGACAGGGCCGTAATCAGCCCCAGCATTTT	CASSSGQGRNQPQHF
TRBD1	TRBV4-2	-	TRBJ1-4	TGTGCCAGCAGCCAAGTACAGGGACAGGCTAATGAAAAACTGTTTTTT	CASSQVQGQANEKLFF
TRBD2	TRBV6-5	-	TRBJ2-1	TGTGCCAGCAACATAGGACTAGCGGGCGTCAATGAGCAGTTCTTC	CASNIGLAGVNEQFF
TRBD2	TRBV28	-	TRBJ2-1	TGTGCCAGCAGTTTAACTAGCGGGAGGAATGAGCAGTTCTTC	CASSLTSGRNEQFF
TRBD1	TRBV18	-	TRBJ1-2	TGTGCCAGCTCGCCCGGACAGGGCGCTTCTAACTATGGCTACACCTTC	CASSPGQGASNYGYTF
-	TRBV6-2/TRBV6-3	-	TRBJ1-5	TGTGCCAGCAGTCAGGATAGCAATCAGCCCCAGCATTTT	CASSQDSNQPQHF
TRBD2	TRBV11-2	once	TRBJ2-7	TGTGCCAGCAGCGGATGGGGGGGAGGGTACGAGCAGTACTTC	CASSGWGGGYEQYF
-	TRBV2	-	TRBJ2-5	TGTGCCAGCAGTGTTAAACTAGCTCGAAAGACCCAGTACTTC	CASSVKLARKTQYF
TRBD2	TRBV28	-	TRBJ2-7	TGTGCCAGCACTCAGCGGCGGGGGAGGGAGCAGTACTTC	CASTQRRGREQYF
-	TRBV28	-	TRBJ2-7	TGTGCCAGCAGTTTAGGCGGGGAACCTTCCGGAGAGCAGTACTTC	CASSLGGEPSGEQYF
TRBD2	TRBV10-3	-	TRBJ2-7	TGTGCCATCAGTGGTCTAGCGGGAAACTACGAGCAGTACTTC	CAISGLAGNYEQYF
-	TRBV2	-	TRBJ2-1	TGTGCCAGCGATACCGCCTTAGCCAACTCCTACAATGAGCAGTTCTTC	CASDTALANSYNEQFF